The 5 T cell receptor beta chains in this list originate from one sample, sequenced in a study of T cell changes during pregnancy in multiple sclerosis (dated by TCRdb to the late 2010s). The library came from the immunoSEQ multiplex PCR assay. In its TCRdb copy, this immuneACCESS table keeps in-frame sequences only and misses some clones. Where compared with another copy, unresolved V genes explain less than half of these, and the others have no known cause. The sample table lists 25,000 to 30,000 clones, 70% to 90% of them with a count of one. The top ten hold approximately 8.3% of the sample. The material sequenced was CD8+ T cells from peripheral blood mononuclear cells, taken after pregnancy. Receptor source: a female donor with multiple sclerosis, enrolled in a pregnancy study.

The chain couples TRBV11-2 to TRBJ2-1; 9 bases match TRBD2. V lost 1 base to trimming and J lost 8 bases; unmatched junction nucleotides: 15. In germline, CDR1 is SGHAT, CDR2 FQNNGV. The CDR3 sequence is 18 residues long. The CDR3 reads CASSLGWPSSGASYEQFF. As DNA, the CDR3 is TGTGCCAGCAGCTTAGGTTGGCCTTCTAGCGGGGCTAGCTATGAGCAGTTCTTC.

This chain joins TRBV30 and TRBJ1-1, with D unresolved. Trimming stripped 2 bases from V and 7 bases from J, with 8 bases between. The length of the CDR3 is 11 residues. Germline assignment: CDR1 GTSNPN and CDR2 SVGIG (reference sequence). The CDR3 loop reads CAWSILVEAFF. In DNA, the CDR3 is TGTGCCTGGAGTATTCTAGTTGAAGCTTTCTTT. Drawing the rest from reference TRBV30 and TRBJ1-1, the complete variable domain is SQTIHQWPATLVQPVGSPLSLECTVEGTSNPNLYWYRQAAGRGLQLLFYSVGIGQISSEVPQNLSASRPQDRQFILSSKKLLLSDSGFYLCAWSILVEAFFGQGTRLTVV.

The chain is built from TRBV6-1 and TRBJ2-6, with a weak D call TRBD1 (5 bases). This CDR3 contains 16 residues. Deletions cut 3 bases from V and 2 bases from J, with 11 bases between. Germline loops: CDR1 MNHNS, CDR2 SASEGT. Here the CDR3 reads CASSDRIRAGANVLTF. The CDR3 DNA reads TGTGCCAGCAGTGACCGGATCAGGGCTGGGGCCAACGTCCTGACTTTC.

The V and J genes are TRBV19 and TRBJ2-2; 7 bases map to TRBD2. Unmatched junction bases numbered 3, after V lost 5 bases and J lost 3 bases. The CDR3 totals 14 residues. Germline values: CDR1 LNHDA, CDR2 SQIVND (reference sequence). The CDR3 protein is CASSPGGYTGELFF. The CDR3 DNA is TGTGCCAGTAGTCCGGGGGGATACACCGGGGAGCTGTTTTTT.

The V and J genes are TRBV6-1 and TRBJ2-1; possible D gene TRBD2, 7 bases. The CDR3 totals 15 residues. Per the germline V gene, CDR1 is MNHNS and CDR2 is SASEGT. The V end was cut by 6 bases, the J end by 3 bases, with 15 bases between. The CDR3 sequence: CASRGGPIFYNEQFF. In DNA form, the CDR3 reads TGTGCCAGCAGGGGGGGGCCGATCTTCTACAATGAGCAGTTCTTC.